Sequencing of this T cell receptor (beta chain) was carried out in a study of patients and donors after allogeneic stem cell transplantation. This clonotype turned up a few times. TCRdb reanalysed the RT-PCR reads using MiXCR and keeps one entry per CDR3 protein. This table has 900,000 to 1,000,000 distinct CDR3 sequences, over 15% appearing once. The trim removed 3 bases at V and 9 bases at J, leaving 13 bases unmatched. Germline CDR1 and CDR2: SGHTS and YDEGEE. This CDR3 has 15 residues. The chain is built from TRBV5-8 and TRBJ2-7, with TRBD1 matching over 9 bases. The material sequenced was blood, either unsorted or a sorted T cell fraction (not recorded which). This clonotype was sampled from a human donor who was either an allogeneic HSCT recipient or a stem cell or donor lymphocyte infusion donor (not recorded which). It is not recorded whose cells these are; they may come from a transplant donor. This CDR3 reads CASSYEPGQGRSQYF. CDR3 nucleotide sequence: TGTGCCAGCAGCTACGAGCCGGGACAGGGTCGTTCGCAGTACTTC.